Shown below are 18 T cell receptor beta chains from a single sample sequenced in a study of early T cells in non-severe SARS-CoV-2 infection. TCRdb itself ran the 5' RACE reads through MiXCR, one entry per CDR3 protein. The sample shows tens of thousands of distinct CDR3 sequences, approximately 13% of them seen only once. The sample consisted of whole blood, taken at baseline. These TCRs come from an adult who was a healthcare worker with PCR-confirmed SARS-CoV-2 infection or an uninfected control (not recorded which).

The CDR3 here is CASSGTRAYTDTQYF. The CDR3 bases are TGTGCCAGCAGCGGGACTAGGGCCTACACAGATACGCAGTATTTT. The chain is built from TRBV9 and TRBJ2-3; TRBD2 matches at 7 bases. Per the germline V gene, CDR1 is SGDLS and CDR2 is YYNGEE. The junction had 6 bases not matched to a gene; V was cut back by 3 bases and J by 2 bases. The CDR3 consists of 15 residues.

This clonotype was recorded many times. The V call is TRBV29-1, the J call TRBJ1-2; D uncertain. The V end was cut by 3 bases, the J end by 4 bases, with 9 bases between. The CDR3 extends over 12 amino acids. Germline CDR1 SQVTM, CDR2 ANQGSEA. CDR3 nucleotide sequence: TGCAGCGTTGACCGGTTAACCTATGGCTACACCTTC. As protein: CSVDRLTYGYTF.

This clonotype has only a few counts. The chain links TRBV9 to TRBJ2-3, with D unclear. Deletions cut 0 bases from V and 0 bases from J, with 2 bases between. The germline gives CDR1 SGDLS, CDR2 YYNGEE. This CDR3 has 13 amino acids. This CDR3 is CASSVESTDTQYF. CDR3 nucleotide sequence: TGTGCCAGCAGCGTAGAGAGCACAGATACGCAGTATTTT.

This clonotype was detected ten times or more. At one boundary the junction diverges from the germline segment, which might be a read error. The J gene is TRBJ1-6, the V gene TRBV12-3 or TRBV12-4; D gene ambiguous. The length of the CDR3 is 13 residues. CDR3 region: CASNPSANSPLHF. CDR3 nucleotides: TGTGCCAGCAACCCTTCAGCCAATTCACCCCTCCATTTT.

This clonotype was found a few times. This chain joins TRBV24-1 and TRBJ1-1; maybe TRBD1 (5 bases). Per the germline V gene, CDR1 is KGHDR and CDR2 is SFDVKD. The V end lost 7 bases, the J end lost 3 bases, and 11 bases lay between the germline ends. CDR3 length equals 13 residues. The CDR3 protein is CATRGVGDTEAFF. The CDR3 region has the DNA TGTGCCACCAGAGGGGTAGGTGACACTGAAGCTTTCTTT.

This clonotype came up a few times. The chain uses TRBV5-1 and TRBJ1-4; TRBD1 aligns across 8 bases. The CDR3 consists of 16 residues. After removal of 4 bases from V and 3 bases from J, the junction contained 8 bases not matched to a gene. The germline V gene encodes CDR1 SGHRS and CDR2 YFSETQ. The CDR3 DNA reads TGCGCCAGCAGCGCCCGGCAGGGGGCGGCTAATGAAAAACTGTTTTTT. It encodes CASSARQGAANEKLFF.

This clonotype was recorded a few times. The chain links TRBV19 to TRBJ1-4, with D hard to call. Germline V gene lookup returns CDR1 LNHDA and CDR2 SQIVND (reference sequence). The CDR3 sequence is 12 residues long. V was cut by 4 bases and J by 3 bases, with 3 bases left in between. The CDR3 nucleotides are TGTGCCAGTAGTAAGTCTAATGAAAAACTGTTTTTT. Its translation is CASSKSNEKLFF.

This clonotype has at least ten counts. The V call is TRBV4-1, the J call TRBJ2-7, with D possibly being TRBD2 (5 bases). Germline V gene data show CDR1 as MGHRA and CDR2 as YSYEKL. This CDR3 has 15 residues. Trimming removed 0 bases at V and 9 bases at J, with 18 bases between. The chain's CDR3 is CASSQDRELDHLQYF. CDR3 DNA: TGCGCCAGCAGCCAAGATCGGGAACTAGACCACCTGCAGTACTTC.

The CDR3 spells CSVGMELTEAFF. The CDR3 region has the DNA TGCAGCGTTGGGATGGAGCTCACTGAAGCTTTCTTT. The chain has TRBV29-1 and TRBJ1-1; D unresolved. Germline CDR1 and CDR2: SQVTM and ANQGSEA. CDR3 size: 12 residues. V lost 4 bases to trimming and J lost 4 bases, with 10 bases between them.

At least ten counts were recorded for this clonotype. This chain connects TRBV7-2 to TRBJ1-5; TRBD1 matches at 9 bases. The CDR3 covers 16 residues. The germline CDR1 and CDR2 sequences are SGHTA and FQGNSA. V dropped 1 base and J dropped 3; count of bases not matched to a gene: 4. CDR3 in amino acids: CASSLGGTGNNQPQHF. CDR3 in DNA: TGTGCCAGCAGCTTAGGAGGGACAGGGAACAATCAGCCCCAGCATTTT.

The genes are TRBV4-3 and TRBJ1-3; D is possibly TRBD1 (6 bases). The CDR3 loop spans 15 amino acids. The V gene lost 3 bases and the J gene lost 2 bases, with 11 bases spanning the gap. Germline V gene sequence: CDR1 LGHNA, CDR2 YSLEER. Here the CDR3 reads CASSQEQGPGNTIYF. The CDR3, as DNA: TGCGCCAGCAGCCAGGAACAGGGTCCTGGAAACACCATATATTTT.

The chain couples TRBV29-1 to TRBJ1-3; D is perhaps TRBD1 (5 bases). Germline V CDR1 and CDR2: SQVTM, ANQGSEA. V was clipped by 6 bases and J by 7 bases, with 19 bases between them. This CDR3 comprises 14 residues. The CDR3 DNA follows: TGCAGCGTCGGATCGGGGACCCCGAGGAACACCATATATTTT. Translated, it gives CSVGSGTPRNTIYF.

This sequence joins TRBV5-4 and TRBJ2-7; maybe TRBD1 (6 bases). This CDR3 has 16 residues. Germline CDR1 is SGHNT and CDR2 is YYREEE (reference sequence). The V and J ends lost 4 bases and 0 bases respectively, with 17 bases between them. The CDR3 sequence is CASSPRGQISSYEQYF. The CDR3 DNA reads TGTGCCAGCAGCCCACGAGGACAGATAAGCTCCTACGAGCAGTACTTC.

This clonotype has at least ten counts. The J gene is TRBJ1-2, the V gene TRBV4-1; D not certain. V lost 1 base and J 4 bases, leaving 7 bases between the germline ends. CDR3 length equals 13 residues. From germline, CDR1 is MGHRA and CDR2 YSYEKL. The DNA for the CDR3 is TGCGCCAGCAGCCAAGTTGGCACCTATGGCTACACCTTC. It specifies CASSQVGTYGYTF.

This clonotype was seen a handful of times. The chain combines TRBV5-1 with TRBJ1-1, with unresolved D. V was trimmed by 3 bases and J by 11 bases, leaving 11 bases between them. Germline V gives CDR1 SGHRS, CDR2 YFSETQ. This CDR3 contains 11 residues. The DNA for the CDR3 is TGCGCCAGCAGCTCTGGCTTAGTGGCTTTCTTT. This translates into CASSSGLVAFF.

This clonotype was found a few times. CDR3 amino acids: CASSQESHSTDTQYF. In DNA, the CDR3 is TGTGCCAGCAGCCAAGAATCCCATAGCACAGATACGCAGTATTTT. The V call is TRBV3-2, the J call TRBJ2-3. TRBV3-2 is annotated as a pseudogene. The CDR3 totals 15 residues.

This chain uses TRBV6-5 with TRBJ2-5; 9 positions match TRBD1. The J segment lost 2 bases and the V segment lost 0 bases, leaving 1 base of the junction unmatched. The CDR3 contains 15 residues. The germline gives CDR1 MNHEY, CDR2 SVGAGI. Here the CDR3 reads CASSYSGQGQETQYF. CDR3 nucleotide sequence: TGTGCCAGCAGTTACTCTGGACAGGGGCAAGAGACCCAGTACTTC.

This clonotype was seen repeatedly, ten times or more. The chain recombines TRBV21-1 with TRBJ2-1; the table's D call, TRBD2, was not checked against the DNA. TRBV21-1 is shown as a pseudogene. The CDR3 is made up of 18 amino acids. In DNA, the CDR3 is TGTGCCAGCAGCAAACAAAGCGGGGGGCCCTGCTCCTACAATGAGCAGTTCTTC. The encoded protein is CASSKQSGGPCSYNEQFF.